This is a list of T cell receptor beta chains from one sample in a study of cytomegalovirus exposure and HLA in healthy donors. Libraries were prepared by immunoSEQ multiplex PCR; TCRdb keeps only in-frame clonotypes and omits some of them. The repertoire holds roughly 150,000 clones, with approximately 80% as singletons. Sequencing was performed on PBMCs. These receptor sequences come from a male donor in good health and CMV-seronegative. The CDR3 runs from the conserved cysteine through the conserved F or W. D genes are given only for firm matches. Size is omitted from some rows. Given values are once, few, many or a class for expanded clones.

j_gene | v_gene | abundance | d_gene | CDR3nt | CDR3aa
TRBJ2-3 | TRBV7-2 | few | TRBD2 | TGTGCCAGCAGCTCAATACCTACACGACTAGCGGGGGTCGCAGATACGCAGTATTTT | CASSSIPTRLAGVADTQYF
TRBJ2-1 | TRBV7-2 | - | - | TGTGCCAGCAGAGTCCGAGCGTACAATGAGCAGTTCTTC | CASRVRAYNEQFF
TRBJ2-5 | TRBV6-1 | few | - | TGTGCCAGCAGTGAAGCTCCGGGGGGCCGAGGAGAGACCCAGTACTTC | CASSEAPGGRGETQYF
TRBJ1-4 | TRBV5-1 | - | - | TGCGCCAGCAGCGTCACAGCCGGTAATGAAAAACTGTTTTTT | CASSVTAGNEKLFF
TRBJ2-2 | TRBV11-2 | once | TRBD1 | TGTGCCAGCCTAAGGGGACAGGGACCGAACACCGGGGAGCTGTTTTTT | CASLRGQGPNTGELFF
TRBJ2-7 | TRBV4-1 | - | TRBD1 | TGCGCCAGCAGCCTCCGGGACAGATACTACGAGCAGTACTTC | CASSLRDRYYEQYF
TRBJ2-1 | TRBV2 | once | - | TGTGCCAGCAGTGAAGATACAGGGAATGAGCAGTTCTTC | CASSEDTGNEQFF
TRBJ2-3 | TRBV5-1 | once | - | TGCGCCAGCGGGCTTCAGGGGCACACAGATACGCAGTATTTT | CASGLQGHTDTQYF
TRBJ2-1 | TRBV7-2 | few | TRBD2 | TGTGCCAGCAGCTACCGACCTAGGGGTGCGGGGGGGAGGGATGAGCAGTTCTTC | CASSYRPRGAGGRDEQFF
TRBJ1-4 | TRBV7-9 | - | - | TGTTCCAGCAGCTTAGTGGGCGGGGTTGGAGAAAAACTGTTTTTT | CSSSLVGGVGEKLFF
TRBJ2-5 | TRBV9 | - | TRBD1 | TGTGCCAGCAGCGTTCAGGGGGCTGGGGAGACCCAGTACTTC | CASSVQGAGETQYF
TRBJ2-7 | TRBV10-3 | once | TRBD2 | TGTGCCATCAGTGAGTCAGGCGGGGGACGCTACGAGCAGTACTTC | CAISESGGGRYEQYF
TRBJ2-1 | TRBV7-8 | - | TRBD1 | TGTGCCAGCAGCCCTTCCGGGACAGGGACCCCCAATGAGCAGTTCTTC | CASSPSGTGTPNEQFF
TRBJ2-2 | TRBV18 | - | TRBD2 | TGTGCCAGCTCACCATCCGGACTAGCGGGGGGCACCGGGGAGCTGTTTTTT | CASSPSGLAGGTGELFF
TRBJ1-2 | TRBV7-3 | - | TRBD1 | TGTGCCAGCAGCCTCCGGGACAGGGGGACCGCTAACTATGGCTACACCTTC | CASSLRDRGTANYGYTF
TRBJ2-1 | TRBV10-3 | - | TRBD1 | TGTGCCATCAGGGGACAGGGGAGCTTCTTAAATGAGCAGTTCTTC | CAIRGQGSFLNEQFF
TRBJ2-2 | TRBV25-1 | few | - | TGTGCCAGTTCTACCGCAGGGACCGGGGAGCTGTTTTTT | CASSTAGTGELFF
TRBJ1-3 | TRBV19 | - | - | TGTGCCAGTAGTAGATCAGGGGATCGCGGAAACACCATATATTTT | CASSRSGDRGNTIYF
TRBJ2-7 | TRBV5-1 | - | TRBD1 | TGCGCCAGCAGCTTGGGACAGGGCTACTACGAGCAGTACTTC | CASSLGQGYYEQYF
TRBJ2-5 | TRBV5-6 | - | - | TGTGCCAGCAGCTCGGGGGGTCGTAGGGGGGAGACCCAGTACTTC | CASSSGGRRGETQYF
TRBJ1-4 | TRBV5-1 | - | - | TGCGCCAGCAGCTTGAGCCCCCTGAGCGCCGGGGGTGAAAAACTGTTTTTT | CASSLSPLSAGGEKLFF
TRBJ1-1 | TRBV7-9 | - | - | TGTTCCAGCAGCTTCTCGGGGGCTGAAGCTTTCTTT | CSSSFSGAEAFF
TRBJ2-3 | TRBV27 | - | - | TGTGCCAGCAGTCCCGGTTGGGATACGCAGTATTTT | CASSPGWDTQYF
TRBJ2-7 | TRBV15 | - | - | TGTGCCACCAGCAGAGGGGGGGACAGCTACGAGCAGTACTTC | CATSRGGDSYEQYF
TRBJ2-1 | TRBV10-3 | - | TRBD1 | TGTGCCATCAGTCAAGAGGGACAGGGTTACAATGAGCAGTTCTTC | CAISQEGQGYNEQFF
TRBJ2-7 | TRBV5-4 | few | TRBD2 | TGTGCCAGCAGTTCTCTAGCGGGAGGTGCGTACGAGCAGTACTTC | CASSSLAGGAYEQYF
TRBJ1-2 | TRBV20-1 | once | TRBD1 | TGCAGTGCTGACAGGGACTATGGCTACACCTTC | CSADRDYGYTF
TRBJ2-7 | TRBV19 | - | TRBD1 | TGTGCCAGTAGTGTGACAGGGGGCGGCGAGCAGTACTTC | CASSVTGGGEQYF
TRBJ2-7 | TRBV11-3 | - | - | TGTGCCAGCAGCCTACAGGGCCGAAACTCCTACGAGCAGTACTTC | CASSLQGRNSYEQYF
TRBJ2-7 | TRBV11-1 | - | TRBD1 | TGTGCCAGCAGCCGGACAGGTGCCTACGAGCAGTACTTC | CASSRTGAYEQYF
TRBJ1-2 | TRBV7-2 | - | TRBD1 | TGTGCCAGCAGCTACAGGGGAGTAGGAGAGGGCTACACCTTC | CASSYRGVGEGYTF
TRBJ2-5 | TRBV29-1 | - | TRBD2 | TGCAGCGGGCAGTGGCTAGCGGGGGGGGAGACCCAGTACTTC | CSGQWLAGGETQYF
TRBJ2-7 | TRBV6-5 | once | TRBD1 | TGTGCCAGCAGGGGGACAGGGGGCGAGCAGTACTTC | CASRGTGGEQYF
TRBJ2-1 | TRBV9 | - | TRBD2 | TGTGCCAGCCCAAAGGGTAGCGGGAGAGGTGAGCAGTTCTTC | CASPKGSGRGEQFF
TRBJ2-7 | TRBV28 | many | - | TGTGCCAGCAGCCTCCATGAAAGGGGATGGCCAACCTACGAGCAGTACTTC | CASSLHERGWPTYEQYF
TRBJ2-7 | TRBV6-6 | - | - | TGTGCCAGCAGTTACTCGAGGATCTCCTACGAGCAGTACTTC | CASSYSRISYEQYF
TRBJ2-1 | TRBV10-1 | - | - | TGCGCCAGCACTCCGACAGGCGCCTACAATGAGCAGTTCTTC | CASTPTGAYNEQFF